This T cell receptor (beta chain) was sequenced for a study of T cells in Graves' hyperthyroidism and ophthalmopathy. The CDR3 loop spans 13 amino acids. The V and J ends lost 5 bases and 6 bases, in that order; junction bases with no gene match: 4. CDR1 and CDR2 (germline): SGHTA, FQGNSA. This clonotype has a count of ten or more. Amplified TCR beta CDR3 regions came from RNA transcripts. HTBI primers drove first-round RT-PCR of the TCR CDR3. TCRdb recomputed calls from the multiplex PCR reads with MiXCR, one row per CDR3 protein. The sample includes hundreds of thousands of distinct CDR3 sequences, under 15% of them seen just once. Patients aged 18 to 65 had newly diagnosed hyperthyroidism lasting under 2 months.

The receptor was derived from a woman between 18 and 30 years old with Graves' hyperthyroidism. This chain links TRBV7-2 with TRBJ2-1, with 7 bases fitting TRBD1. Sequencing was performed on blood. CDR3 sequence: CASSPRGFNEQFF. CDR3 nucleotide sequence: TGTGCCAGCAGCCCCAGGGGGTTCAATGAGCAGTTCTTC. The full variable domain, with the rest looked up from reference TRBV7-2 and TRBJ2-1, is GAGVSQSPSNKVTEKGKDVELRCDPISGHTALYWYRQSLGQGLEFLIYFQGNSAPDKSGLPSDRFSAERTGGSVSTLTIQRTQQEDSAVYLCASSPRGFNEQFFGPGTRLTVL.